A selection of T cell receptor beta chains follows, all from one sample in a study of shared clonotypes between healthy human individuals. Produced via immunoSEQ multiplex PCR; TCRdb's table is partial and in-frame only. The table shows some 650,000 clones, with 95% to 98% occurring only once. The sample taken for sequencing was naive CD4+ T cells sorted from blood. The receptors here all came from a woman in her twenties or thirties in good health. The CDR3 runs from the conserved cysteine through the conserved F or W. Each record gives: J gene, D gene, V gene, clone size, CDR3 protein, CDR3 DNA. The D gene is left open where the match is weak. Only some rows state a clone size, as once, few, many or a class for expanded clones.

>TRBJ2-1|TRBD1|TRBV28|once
CASSLDRDRVYNEQFF
TGTGCCAGCAGTTTAGACCGGGACAGGGTCTACAATGAGCAGTTCTTC
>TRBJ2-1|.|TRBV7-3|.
CASSLFPKQGSEQFF
TGTGCCAGCAGCTTATTCCCCAAACAGGGTAGTGAGCAGTTCTTC
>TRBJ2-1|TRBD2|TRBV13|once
CASSLNSGRYEQFF
TGTGCCAGCAGCTTAAATAGCGGGAGGTATGAGCAGTTCTTC
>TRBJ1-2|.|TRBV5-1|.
CASSLTGIYGYTF
TGCGCCAGCAGCTTAACAGGAATCTATGGCTACACCTTC
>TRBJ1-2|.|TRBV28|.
CASSLPNYGYTF
TGTGCCAGCAGTTTACCGAACTATGGCTACACCTTC
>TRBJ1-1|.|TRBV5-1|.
CASSGNKIMNTEAFF
TGCGCCAGCAGCGGAAATAAGATAATGAACACTGAAGCTTTCTTT
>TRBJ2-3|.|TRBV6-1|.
CASNWASVADTQYF
TGTGCCAGCAATTGGGCTAGCGTGGCAGATACGCAGTATTTT
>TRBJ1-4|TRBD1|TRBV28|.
CASSSPGQGNEKLFF
TGTGCCAGCAGTTCCCCGGGACAGGGAAACGAAAAACTGTTTTTT
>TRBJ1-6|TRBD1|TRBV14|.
CASRRQGVGSPLHF
TGTGCCAGCAGACGACAGGGAGTTGGCTCACCCCTCCACTTT
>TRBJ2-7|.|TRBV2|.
CASSVRDEQYF
TGTGCCAGCAGTGTGAGGGACGAGCAGTACTTC
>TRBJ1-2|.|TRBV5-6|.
CASSPNSNYGYTF
TGTGCCAGCAGCCCAAATAGCAACTATGGCTACACCTTC
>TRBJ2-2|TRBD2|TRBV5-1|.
CASSLGTRITGELFF
TGCGCCAGCAGCTTGGGGACTAGAATCACCGGGGAGCTGTTTTTT
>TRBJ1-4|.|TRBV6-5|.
CASSYEPSGRGEKLFF
TGTGCCAGCAGTTACGAGCCATCGGGGCGCGGGGAAAAACTGTTTTTT
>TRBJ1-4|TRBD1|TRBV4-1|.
CASSPPGTGGAEKLFF
TGCGCCAGCAGCCCCCCCGGGACAGGGGGCGCGGAAAAACTGTTTTTT
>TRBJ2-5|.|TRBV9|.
CASSVQPQETQYF
TGTGCCAGCAGCGTCCAACCCCAAGAGACCCAGTACTTC
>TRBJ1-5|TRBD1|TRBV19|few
CASRGAGGSRSNQPQHF
TGTGCCAGTAGGGGGGCAGGGGGGAGCCGTAGCAATCAGCCCCAGCATTTT
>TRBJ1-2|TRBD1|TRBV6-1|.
CASSEGGQNYGYTF
TGTGCCAGCAGTGAAGGGGGACAGAACTATGGCTACACCTTC
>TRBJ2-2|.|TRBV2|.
CASKATNTGELFF
TGTGCCAGCAAAGCTACGAACACCGGGGAGCTGTTTTTT
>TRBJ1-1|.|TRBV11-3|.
CASSPQGIDTEAFF
TGTGCCAGCAGCCCACAGGGTATTGACACTGAAGCTTTCTTT
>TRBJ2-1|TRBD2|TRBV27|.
CASSGSVGYEQFF
TGTGCCAGTAGCGGGAGCGTTGGGTATGAGCAGTTCTTC
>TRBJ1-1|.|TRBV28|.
CASRQGQTEAFF
TGTGCCAGCAGGCAGGGGCAGACTGAAGCTTTCTTT
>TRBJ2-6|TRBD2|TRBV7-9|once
CASSPSGGVLTF
TGTGCCAGCAGCCCCTCGGGGGGTGTCCTGACTTTC
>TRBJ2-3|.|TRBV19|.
CASTAGRADTQYF
TGTGCCAGTACGGCGGGAAGGGCAGATACGCAGTATTTT
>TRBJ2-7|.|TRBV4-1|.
CASSQPGRRRSSYEQYF
TGCGCCAGCAGCCAACCGGGACGGAGACGAAGCTCCTACGAGCAGTACTTC
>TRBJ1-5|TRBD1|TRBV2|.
CASSRDSASNQPQHF
TGTGCCAGCAGCCGGGACAGTGCTAGCAATCAGCCCCAGCATTTT
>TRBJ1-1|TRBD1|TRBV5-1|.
CASSYKQGRDTEAFF
TGCGCCAGCAGCTATAAACAGGGGCGTGACACTGAAGCTTTCTTT
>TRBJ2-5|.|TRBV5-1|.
CASSRRVYQETQYF
TGCGCCAGCAGCCGCCGGGTGTACCAAGAGACCCAGTACTTC
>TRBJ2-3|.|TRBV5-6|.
CASSGNSGWASTDTQYF
TGTGCCAGCAGCGGAAACAGCGGTTGGGCTAGCACAGATACGCAGTATTTT
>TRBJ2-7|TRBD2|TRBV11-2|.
CASSIRTSSEQYF
TGTGCCAGCAGCATCCGGACTAGCTCTGAGCAGTACTTC